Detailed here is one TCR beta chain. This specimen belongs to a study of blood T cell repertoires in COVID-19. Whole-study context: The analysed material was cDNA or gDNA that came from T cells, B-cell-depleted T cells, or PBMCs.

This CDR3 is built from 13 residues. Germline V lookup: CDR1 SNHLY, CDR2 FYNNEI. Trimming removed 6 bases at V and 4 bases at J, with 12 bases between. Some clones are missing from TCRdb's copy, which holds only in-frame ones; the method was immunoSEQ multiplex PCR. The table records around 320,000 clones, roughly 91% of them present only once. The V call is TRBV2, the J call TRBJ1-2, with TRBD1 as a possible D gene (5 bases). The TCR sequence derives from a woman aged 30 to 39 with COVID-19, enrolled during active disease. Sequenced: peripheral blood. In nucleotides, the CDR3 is TGTGCCAGCAGCGCAGCAGGGCGCTATGGCTACACCTTC. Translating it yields CASSAAGRYGYTF.